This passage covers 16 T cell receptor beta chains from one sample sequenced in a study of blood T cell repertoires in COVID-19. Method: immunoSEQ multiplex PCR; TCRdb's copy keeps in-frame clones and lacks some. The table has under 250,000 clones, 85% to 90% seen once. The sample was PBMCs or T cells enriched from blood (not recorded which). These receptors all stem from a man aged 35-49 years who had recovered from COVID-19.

CDR3 sequence: CASGWGLGQGARGYTF. The CDR3 DNA is TGTGCTAGTGGCTGGGGGCTGGGACAGGGGGCGCGGGGCTACACCTTC. The chain has TRBV12-5 and TRBJ1-2, with 12 bases fitting TRBD1. In germline, CDR1 is LGHNT, CDR2 FRNRAP. The trim removed 6 bases at V and 8 bases at J, leaving 13 bases unmatched. The CDR3 length is 16 residues.

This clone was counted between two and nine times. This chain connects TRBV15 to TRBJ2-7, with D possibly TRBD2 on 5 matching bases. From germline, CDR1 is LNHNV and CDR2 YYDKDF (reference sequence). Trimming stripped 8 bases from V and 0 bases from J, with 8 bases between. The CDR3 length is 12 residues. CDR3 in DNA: TGTGCCACCGAAGGGAGCTCCTACGAGCAGTACTTC. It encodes CATEGSSYEQYF.

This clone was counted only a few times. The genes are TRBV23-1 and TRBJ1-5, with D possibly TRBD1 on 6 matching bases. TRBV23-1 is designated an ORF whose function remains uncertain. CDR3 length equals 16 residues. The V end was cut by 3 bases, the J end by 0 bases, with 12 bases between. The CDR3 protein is CASSHTQGHSNQPQHF. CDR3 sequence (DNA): TGCGCCAGCAGTCACACCCAGGGGCATAGCAATCAGCCCCAGCATTTT.

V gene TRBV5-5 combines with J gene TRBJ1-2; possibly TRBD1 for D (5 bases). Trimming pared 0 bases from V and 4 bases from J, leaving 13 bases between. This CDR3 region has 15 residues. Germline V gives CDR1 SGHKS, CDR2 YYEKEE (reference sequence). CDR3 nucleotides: TGTGCCAGCAGCTTGGAGGGCAGGGATCTCTATGGCTACACCTTC. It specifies CASSLEGRDLYGYTF.

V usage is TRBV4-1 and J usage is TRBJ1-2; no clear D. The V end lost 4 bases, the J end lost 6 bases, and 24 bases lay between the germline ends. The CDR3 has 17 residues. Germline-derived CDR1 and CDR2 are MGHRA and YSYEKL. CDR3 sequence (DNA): TGCGCCAGCAGCCCGTCACCTTCCCAGGCTCTCCATGATGGCTACACCTTC. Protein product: CASSPSPSQALHDGYTF.

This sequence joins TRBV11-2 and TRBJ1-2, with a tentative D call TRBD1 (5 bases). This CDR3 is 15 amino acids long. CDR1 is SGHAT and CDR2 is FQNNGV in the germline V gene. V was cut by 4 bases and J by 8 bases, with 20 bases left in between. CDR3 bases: TGTGCCAGCAGCTCTCTCGGGACTGGGCTGGGAGGCTACACCTTC. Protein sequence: CASSSLGTGLGGYTF.

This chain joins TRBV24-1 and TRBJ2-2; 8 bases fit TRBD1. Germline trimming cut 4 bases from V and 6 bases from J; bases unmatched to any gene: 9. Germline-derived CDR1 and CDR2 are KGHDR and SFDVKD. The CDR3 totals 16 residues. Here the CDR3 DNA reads TGTGCCACCAGTGAACTAGGGACAGGCGAAGCCGGGGAGCTGTTTTTT. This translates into CATSELGTGEAGELFF.

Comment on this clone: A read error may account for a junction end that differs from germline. CDR3 nucleotide sequence: TGTGCCAGCAGCCTAGGGGGCTACTCCTACGAGCAGTACTTC. Amino acids: CASSLGGYSYEQYF. The genes are TRBV13 and TRBJ2-7, with 7 bases aligning to TRBD1. Germline-derived CDR1 and CDR2 are PRHDT and FYEKMQ (reference sequence). This CDR3 spans 14 amino acids.

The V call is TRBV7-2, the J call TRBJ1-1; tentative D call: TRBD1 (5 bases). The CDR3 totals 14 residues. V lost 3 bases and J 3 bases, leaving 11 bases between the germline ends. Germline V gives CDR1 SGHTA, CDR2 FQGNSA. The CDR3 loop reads CASSFTGLYTEAFF. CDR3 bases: TGTGCCAGCAGCTTTACAGGTTTGTACACTGAAGCTTTCTTT.

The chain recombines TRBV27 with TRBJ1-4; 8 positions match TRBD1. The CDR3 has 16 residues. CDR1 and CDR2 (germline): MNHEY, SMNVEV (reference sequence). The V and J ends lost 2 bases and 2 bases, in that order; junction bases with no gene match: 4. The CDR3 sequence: CASSLSRGLTNEKLFF. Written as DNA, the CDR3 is TGTGCCAGCAGTTTAAGCAGGGGGCTTACTAATGAAAAACTGTTTTTT.

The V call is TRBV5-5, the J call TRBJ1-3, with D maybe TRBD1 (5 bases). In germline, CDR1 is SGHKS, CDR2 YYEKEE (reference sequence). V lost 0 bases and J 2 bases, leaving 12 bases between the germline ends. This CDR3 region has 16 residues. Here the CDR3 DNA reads TGTGCCAGCAGCTTGGTACAGGCGGTCGCTGGAAACACCATATATTTT. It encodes CASSLVQAVAGNTIYF.

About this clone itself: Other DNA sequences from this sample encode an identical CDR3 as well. The CDR3 sequence is CASSPTSSYEQYF. The DNA for the CDR3 is TGTGCCAGCTCACCGACTAGCTCCTACGAGCAGTACTTC. The chain couples TRBV18 to TRBJ2-7; tentative D call: TRBD2 (6 bases). This CDR3 spans 13 amino acids. Between the trimmed V and J ends, which lost 3 bases and 0 bases, there was a span of 6 bases. Germline V lookup: CDR1 KGHSH, CDR2 LQKENI.

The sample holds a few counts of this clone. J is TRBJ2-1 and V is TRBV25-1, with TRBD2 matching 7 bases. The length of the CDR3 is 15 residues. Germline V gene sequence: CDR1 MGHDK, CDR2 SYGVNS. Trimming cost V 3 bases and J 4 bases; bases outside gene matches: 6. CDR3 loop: CASSESGEGYNEQFF. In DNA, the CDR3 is TGTGCCAGCAGTGAGTCGGGGGAGGGATACAATGAGCAGTTCTTC.

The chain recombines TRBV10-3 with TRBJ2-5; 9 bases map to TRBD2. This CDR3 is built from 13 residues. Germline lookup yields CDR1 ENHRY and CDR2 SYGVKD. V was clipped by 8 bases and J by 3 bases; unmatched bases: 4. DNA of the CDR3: TGTGCCATCTCTGCGGGGGGGGAAGAGACCCAGTACTTC. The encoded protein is CAISAGGEETQYF.

The CDR3: CASSLAARGVNTEAFF. CDR3 bases: TGTGCCAGCAGCTTAGCGGCCAGGGGGGTGAACACTGAAGCTTTCTTT. V gene TRBV7-9 combines with J gene TRBJ1-1; TRBD1 matches 7 bases. CDR1 SEHNR and CDR2 FQNEAQ come from the germline V gene (reference sequence). CDR3 length equals 16 residues. V shed 0 bases, J shed 0 bases, and the junction held 4 bases outside the gene matches.

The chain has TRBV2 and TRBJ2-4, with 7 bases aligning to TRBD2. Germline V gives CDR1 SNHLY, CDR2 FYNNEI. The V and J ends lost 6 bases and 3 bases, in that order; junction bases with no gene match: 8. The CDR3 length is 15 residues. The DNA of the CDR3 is TGTGCCAGCAGGGACGGGGGGTACGGCAAAAACATTCAGTACTTC. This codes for CASRDGGYGKNIQYF. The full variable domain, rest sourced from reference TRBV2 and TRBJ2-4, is EPEVTQTPSHQVTQMGQEVILRCVPISNHLYFYWYRQILGQKVEFLVSFYNNEISEKSEIFDDQFSVERPDGSNFTLKIRSTKLEDSAMYFCASRDGGYGKNIQYFGAGTRLSVL.